This T cell receptor (beta chain) was retrieved from a study of T cell responses to AZD1222 COVID-19 vaccine. CDR1 is SEHNR, CDR2 FQNEAQ, per germline (reference sequence). CDR3 size: 16 residues. J gave up 1 base and V 5 bases, and 4 bases lay outside the gene matches. The protocol was immunoSEQ multiplex PCR, while the TCRdb copy is restricted to in-frame clones and leaves out a portion. The table shows some 150,000 clones, with around 90% occurring only once. The study pooled second doses at about 4 or about 12 weeks. Study conclusions and caveats: Vaccine-related CD4 TCRs covered spike, predominating at 160-218 and 743-854. Sampling that yielded the repertoires occurred only after the peak T cell response. Donors, mostly white British, included more females; clonal diversity was possibly underestimated.

The sample holds one count of this clone. Its matching antigen is unknown. Sequencing used peripheral blood, obtained 28 days after the second AZD1222 dose. The chain joins TRBV7-9 to TRBJ2-3; 12 bases agree with TRBD2. The sequence was obtained from an adult who received the AZD1222 COVID-19 vaccine. The CDR3 reads CASSRTSGIGTDTQYF. Written as DNA, the CDR3 is TGTGCCAGCAGCCGGACTAGCGGGATTGGCACAGATACGCAGTATTTT.